This T cell receptor beta chain was recovered during a study of liver allograft versus peripheral blood T cells. About the research overall: Recipients' peripheral blood T cell receptor repertoires were compared with those in transplanted livers. General study results and limits: Reportedly, liver allograft T cell receptor repertoires differed from peripheral blood ones.

Turning to this clonotype: Its target is not known.

Each CDR3 protein gets one entry after TCRdb re-called the reads with MiXCR. The sample has 9,700 or so distinct CDR3 sequences, 26% seen once. The CDR3 has 14 residues. The trim removed 2 bases at V and 4 bases at J, leaving 0 bases unmatched. The germline gives CDR1 MNHNY, CDR2 SVGAGI (reference sequence). The receptor was derived from a human patient who had a liver transplant. Some T cells may be transferred from the graft donor. This rearrangement joins TRBV6-6 to TRBJ2-7; 12 bases agree with TRBD2. The CDR3 spells CASSYGTSGYEQYF. The CDR3 DNA is TGTGCCAGCAGTTACGGGACTAGCGGGTACGAGCAGTACTTC.